This is a list of T cell receptor beta chains from one sample in a study of OX40 agonist ivuxolimab in advanced cancers. Method: immunoSEQ multiplex PCR; TCRdb's copy keeps in-frame clones and lacks some. The repertoire holds around 8,000 clones, around 87% seen once, with approximately 4.8% in the top ten. The sequenced sample was CD4+ or CD8+ T cells sorted from blood, obtained in a trial of the OX40 agonist ivuxolimab. The receptors were gathered from an adult with an advanced solid tumor such as melanoma, head and neck, liver or kidney cancer. Each CDR3 is given with its conserved first and last residue. A D gene is named only where the DNA matches it firmly. A clone size is listed for some rows: how often the clone was seen (once, few, many), or a class if it is expanded.

>TRBJ1-1|NA|TRBV18|13|NA
TGTGCCAGCTCACCGACGGAACTTTCCGAAGCTTTCTTT
CASSPTELSEAFF
>TRBJ1-5|NA|TRBV30|15|NA
TGTGCCTGGAGCGTAGGGGAGGTGAGCAATCAGCCCCAGCATTTT
CAWSVGEVSNQPQHF
>TRBJ2-1|NA|TRBV27|13|TRBD2
TGTGCCAGCAGGCTAGCGGGGTACAATGAGCAGTTCTTC
CASRLAGYNEQFF
>TRBJ2-5|NA|TRBV2|12|NA
TGTGCCAGCATTTGGACCAGAGAGACCCAGTACTTC
CASIWTRETQYF
>TRBJ2-1|NA|TRBV19|12|NA
TGTGCCAGTAGTATAACCGACAGAGAGCAGTTCTTC
CASSITDREQFF
>TRBJ2-3|NA|TRBV5-1|14|NA
TGCGCCAGCAGTCTTGGGGGGATCACAGATACGCAGTATTTT
CASSLGGITDTQYF
>TRBJ1-5|NA|TRBV5-1|14|NA
TGCGCCAGCAGCTTGGACAGTTCCAATCAGCCCCAGCATTTT
CASSLDSSNQPQHF
>TRBJ2-7|NA|TRBV4-2|15|NA
TGTGCCAGCAGCCAAGAGCCCAGGGCAGGTAGGGAGCAGTACTTC
CASSQEPRAGREQYF
>TRBJ2-5|NA|TRBV5-6|11|NA
TGTGCCAGCAGCTTGAGGGAGACCCAGTACTTC
CASSLRETQYF
>TRBJ2-1|NA|TRBV5-1|16|TRBD1
TGCGCCAGCACCCTTCCCCTCACAGGGGACGCCGGTGAGCAGTTCTTC
CASTLPLTGDAGEQFF
>TRBJ2-1|NA|TRBV29-1|12|NA
TGCAGCGGGGGGCCCCAGGGCAATGAGCAGTTCTTC
CSGGPQGNEQFF
>TRBJ2-7|NA|TRBV9|15|TRBD1
TGTGCCAGCAGCGTAGAGACAGGGACAGGTAACGAGCAGTACTTC
CASSVETGTGNEQYF
>TRBJ1-1|once|TRBV18|13|NA
TGTGCCAGCTCTCTCGGACGGGACACTGAAGCTTTCTTT
CASSLGRDTEAFF
>TRBJ2-2|NA|TRBV2|15|TRBD1
TGTGCCAGCAGCTACGGACAGGGGAACACCGGGGAGCTGTTTTTT
CASSYGQGNTGELFF
>TRBJ1-2|NA|TRBV5-1|13|NA
TGCGCCAGCAGCTTGGTGGGGAACTATGGCTACACCTTC
CASSLVGNYGYTF
>TRBJ2-5|NA|TRBV7-8|14|NA
TGTGCCAGCAGCCCGTACAGGGGAGGTGAGACCCAGTACTTC
CASSPYRGGETQYF
>TRBJ1-5|NA|TRBV4-1|14|NA
TGCGCCAGCAGCCAACTCCCGACAAATCAGCCCCAGCATTTT
CASSQLPTNQPQHF
>TRBJ2-1|NA|TRBV7-3|14|TRBD2
TGTGCCAGCAGGCGGACTAGCGGAAGAGGTGAGCAGTTCTTC
CASRRTSGRGEQFF
>TRBJ1-1|NA|TRBV5-1|15|NA
TGCGCCAGCAGCTTGGACGGGGTGAAGGGCACTGAAGCTTTCTTT
CASSLDGVKGTEAFF
>TRBJ2-3|NA|TRBV2|11|NA
TGTGCCAGCAGTGCAAGGATAACGCAGTATTTT
CASSARITQYF
>TRBJ2-2|NA|TRBV6-6|15|TRBD1
TGTGCCAGCAGTTACGGGACCACAGGGGGCGGGGAGCTGTTTTTT
CASSYGTTGGGELFF
>TRBJ2-3|once|TRBV6-4|16|TRBD2
TGTGCCAGGATGACGGTAGCGGGAGCTGGGCCAGATACGCAGTATTTT
CARMTVAGAGPDTQYF
>TRBJ1-4|once|TRBV7-9|15|NA
TGTGCCAGCAGCTTACACCCTGAGGGGGGCGAAAAACTGTTTTTT
CASSLHPEGGEKLFF
>TRBJ1-5|NA|TRBV27|14|TRBD1
TGTGCCAGCAGTTTAGGGACAGGCGATCAGCCCCAGCATTTT
CASSLGTGDQPQHF
>TRBJ2-3|NA|TRBV19|13|TRBD2
TGTGCCAGTAGTAAACGGGAGGGAGATACGCAGTATTTT
CASSKREGDTQYF
>TRBJ1-1|few|TRBV27|12|TRBD1
TGTGCCAGCATTGCCGGGACAGGGGAAGCTTTCTTT
CASIAGTGEAFF
>TRBJ2-4|NA|TRBV7-3|13|NA
TGTGCCAGCAGCTTACAAGGGTACAGCATTCAGTACTTC
CASSLQGYSIQYF
>TRBJ2-3|NA|TRBV5-6|14|TRBD2
TGTGCCAGCAGCTTGGCGGGAGGGGTAGATACGCAGTATTTT
CASSLAGGVDTQYF
>TRBJ1-5|NA|TRBV2|13|NA
TGTGCCAGTACACCGGGGGGAATACAGCCCCAGCATTTT
CASTPGGIQPQHF
>TRBJ2-5|NA|TRBV12-5|14|TRBD2
TGTGCTAGTGGAAACTCGGGGGGAGGAGAGACCCAGTACTTC
CASGNSGGGETQYF
>TRBJ1-3|NA|TRBV2|14|NA
TGTGCCAGCAGTGGATTAAGTTTGGCAGGCCGTGTTTATTTT
CASSGLSLAGRVYF
>TRBJ2-7|NA|TRBV16|13|NA
TGTGCCAGCAGCCAAAGGGGCTCCTACGAGCAGTACTTC
CASSQRGSYEQYF
>TRBJ2-3|NA|TRBV5-4|16|TRBD2
TGTGCCAGCAGCTTGGGGACTAGCGGGAGCACAGATACGCAGTATTTT
CASSLGTSGSTDTQYF
>TRBJ2-6|NA|TRBV7-1|18|NA
TGTGCCAGCAGCCTGCGGAATCGAGGACAAAGTCGGGCCAACGTCCTGACTTTC
CASSLRNRGQSRANVLTF
>TRBJ2-5|NA|TRBV9|15|NA
TGTGCCAGCAGCGTAGTCGGGACTGACGAAGAGACCCAGTACTTC
CASSVVGTDEETQYF
>TRBJ2-7|NA|TRBV11-2|19|NA
TGTGCCAGCAGCTTAAAACTGCCCCGCGGGACAGACTACTTCTACGAGCAGTACTTC
CASSLKLPRGTDYFYEQYF
>TRBJ2-3|NA|TRBV7-6|16|TRBD2
TGTGCCAGCAGCCGACCAGCGGGAATGGGCGCAGATACGCAGTATTTT
CASSRPAGMGADTQYF
>TRBJ1-3|NA|TRBV18|20|NA
TGTGCCAGCTCAACCCCTGGAATAACCGGGACAATGCCCTCTGGAAACACCATATATTTT
CASSTPGITGTMPSGNTIYF
>TRBJ1-1|NA|TRBV19|13|TRBD1
TGTGCCAGTAGCACGGACAGGGTCGCTGAAGCTTTCTTT
CASSTDRVAEAFF
>TRBJ2-7|NA|TRBV19|14|TRBD1
TGTGCCAGTAGTGGGTACAGGGGACAACGCGAGCAGTACTTC
CASSGYRGQREQYF
>TRBJ1-2|NA|TRBV19|14|NA
TGTGCCAGTAGTATAGTATTATCGGGGGGAAGCTACACCTTC
CASSIVLSGGSYTF
>TRBJ1-2|once|TRBV19|10|NA
TGTGCCAGTAGTAGATATGGCTACACCTTC
CASSRYGYTF
>TRBJ1-1|NA|TRBV5-6|11|NA
TGTGCCAGCAGCTTGTATAATGAAGCTTTCTTT
CASSLYNEAFF
>TRBJ1-2|NA|TRBV7-3|13|NA
TGTGCCAGCAGCGCTGGACGCGGCTATGGCTACACCTTC
CASSAGRGYGYTF
>TRBJ2-5|once|TRBV11-3|14|TRBD2
TGTGCCAGCAGCTTAGCGGGGGAGGGAGAGACCCAGTACTTC
CASSLAGEGETQYF
>TRBJ1-2|NA|TRBV2|15|TRBD1
TGTGCCAGCAGTGCCGGGACAGGAGGGTATTATGGCTACACCTTC
CASSAGTGGYYGYTF
>TRBJ2-7|NA|TRBV11-2|17|TRBD2
TGTGCCAGCAGCTTATTTGGCGGGAGGGCCTCGTCCTACGAGCAGTACTTC
CASSLFGGRASSYEQYF
>TRBJ2-3|NA|TRBV5-4|16|NA
TGTGCCAGCAGCCTCGAGGGCCCCGTGGGCACAGATACGCAGTATTTT
CASSLEGPVGTDTQYF
>TRBJ1-5|NA|TRBV11-3|18|NA
TGTGCCAGCAGCGCGCGGGACACCAGCGAATATAGCAATCAGCCCCAGCATTTT
CASSARDTSEYSNQPQHF
>TRBJ2-1|NA|TRBV6-5|16|NA
TGTGCCAGCAGTTCCCCGAGACAGGGAGGGAAAAATGAGCAGTTCTTC
CASSSPRQGGKNEQFF
>TRBJ1-1|NA|TRBV7-2|14|TRBD1
TGTGCCAGCAGCCCGGGACAGGGGCAGGTTGAAGCTTTCTTT
CASSPGQGQVEAFF
>TRBJ1-5|NA|TRBV28|12|NA
TGTGCCAGCAGTTTACAGGGTCAGCCCCAGCATTTT
CASSLQGQPQHF
>TRBJ2-3|NA|TRBV9|14|NA
TGTGCCAGCAGCGCCCTCCTCGTAACAGATACGCAGTATTTT
CASSALLVTDTQYF
>TRBJ1-5|NA|TRBV4-2|15|NA
TGTGCCAGCAGCCAAGGCTTCGGGGATTATCAGCCCCAGCATTTT
CASSQGFGDYQPQHF
>TRBJ2-7|NA|TRBV28|13|NA
TGTGCCAGCAGCTCGAACGGGGGCTACGAGCAGTACTTC
CASSSNGGYEQYF
>TRBJ2-3|NA|TRBV5-1|17|NA
TGCGCCAGCAGCTTGGCCAGTTGGGCGGGAAGCACAGATACGCAGTATTTT
CASSLASWAGSTDTQYF
>TRBJ2-3|NA|TRBV11-3|15|NA
TGTGCCAGCAGCTTAGGGGGTGGAAGCGCAGATACGCAGTATTTT
CASSLGGGSADTQYF
>TRBJ2-1|NA|TRBV13|14|NA
TGTGCCAGCAGCTTAGCAGAGGGGGTACGGGAGCAGTTCTTC
CASSLAEGVREQFF
>TRBJ1-2|NA|TRBV6-1|13|NA
TGTGCCAGCAGTGAAGGGGAGGGAACGGGCTACACCTTC
CASSEGEGTGYTF
>TRBJ2-6|NA|TRBV5-6|15|NA
TGTGCCAGCAGCGAGGCTGGTTCTGGGGCCAACGTCCTGACTTTC
CASSEAGSGANVLTF